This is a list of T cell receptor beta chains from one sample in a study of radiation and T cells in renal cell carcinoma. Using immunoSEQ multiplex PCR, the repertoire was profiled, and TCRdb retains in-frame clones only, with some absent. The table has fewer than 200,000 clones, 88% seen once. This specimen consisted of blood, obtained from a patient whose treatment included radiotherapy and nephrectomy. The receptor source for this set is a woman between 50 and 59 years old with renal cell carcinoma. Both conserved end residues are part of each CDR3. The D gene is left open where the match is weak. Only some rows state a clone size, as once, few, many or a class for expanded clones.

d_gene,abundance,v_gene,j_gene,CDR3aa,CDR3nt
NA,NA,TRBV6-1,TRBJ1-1,CASRWTEENTEAFF,TGTGCCAGCAGATGGACGGAGGAGAACACTGAAGCTTTCTTT
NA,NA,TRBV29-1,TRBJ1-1,CSVSPRMNTEAFF,TGCAGCGTTTCCCCCCGGATGAACACTGAAGCTTTCTTT
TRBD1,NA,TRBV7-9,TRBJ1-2,CASSLEQGAGGYTF,TGTGCCAGCAGCTTAGAGCAGGGGGCAGGTGGCTACACCTTC
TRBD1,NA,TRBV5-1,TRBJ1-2,CASSSIRDRGYGYTF,TGCGCCAGCAGCTCGATCCGGGACAGGGGGTACGGCTACACCTTC
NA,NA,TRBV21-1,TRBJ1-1,CASRSGVATEAFF,TGTGCCAGCAGGTCAGGGGTGGCGACTGAAGCTTTCTTT
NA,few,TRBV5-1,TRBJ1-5,CASSTARQYYSNQPQHF,TGCGCCAGCAGCACGGCGCGACAGTATTATAGCAATCAGCCCCAGCATTTT
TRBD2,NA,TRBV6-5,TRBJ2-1,CASSYSAGGYNEQFF,TGTGCCAGCAGTTACTCGGCGGGGGGGTACAATGAGCAGTTCTTC
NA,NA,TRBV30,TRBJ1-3,CAWSFRGRYSGNTIYF,TGTGCCTGGAGTTTCAGGGGCCGGTACTCTGGAAACACCATATATTTT
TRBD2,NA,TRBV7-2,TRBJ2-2,CASSMPGLATGELFF,TGTGCCAGCAGCATGCCGGGACTAGCAACCGGGGAGCTGTTTTTT
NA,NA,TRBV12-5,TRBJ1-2,CASGPSREEVTF,TGTGCTAGTGGCCCGTCGAGGGAAGAGGTAACCTTC
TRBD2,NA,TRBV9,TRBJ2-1,CASSAVVGGSHNEQFF,TGTGCCAGCAGCGCCGTCGTGGGGGGGTCCCACAATGAGCAGTTCTTC
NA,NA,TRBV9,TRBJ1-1,CASSETANTEAFF,TGTGCCAGCAGCGAGACAGCGAACACTGAAGCTTTCTTT
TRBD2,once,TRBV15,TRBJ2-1,CATSPTGGYDNEQFF,TGTGCCACCAGCCCTACGGGAGGGTACGACAATGAGCAGTTCTTC
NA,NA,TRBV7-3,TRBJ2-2,CASSPQSDYHGELFF,TGTGCCAGCAGCCCCCAAAGCGACTACCACGGGGAGCTGTTTTTT
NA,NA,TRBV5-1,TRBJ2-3,CASSSVVDTDTQYF,TGCGCCAGCAGCTCTGTAGTGGATACAGATACGCAGTATTTT
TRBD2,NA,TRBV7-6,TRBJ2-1,CASSSVLRGGRYNEQFF,TGTGCCAGCAGCTCAGTCCTGCGGGGGGGTCGTTACAATGAGCAGTTCTTC
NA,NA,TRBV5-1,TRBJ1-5,CASSSGDSNQPQHF,TGCGCCAGCAGCTCCGGGGATAGCAATCAGCCCCAGCATTTT
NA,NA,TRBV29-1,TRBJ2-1,CSVEGLVNEQFF,TGCAGCGTTGAAGGACTAGTAAATGAGCAGTTCTTC
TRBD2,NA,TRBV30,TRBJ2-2,CAWRGAGGPGELFF,TGTGCCTGGAGAGGAGCGGGGGGGCCCGGGGAGCTGTTTTTT
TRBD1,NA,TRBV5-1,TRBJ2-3,CASRGQGGADTQYF,TGCGCCAGCAGGGGACAGGGTGGGGCAGATACGCAGTATTTT
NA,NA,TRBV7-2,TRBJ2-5,CASSPFRQETQYF,TGTGCCAGCAGCCCCTTCCGTCAAGAGACCCAGTACTTC
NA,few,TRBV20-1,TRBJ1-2,CSATSVGYTF,TGCAGTGCTACCTCGGTTGGCTACACCTTC
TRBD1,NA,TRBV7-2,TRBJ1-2,CASRADRDLYGYTF,TGTGCCAGCAGAGCGGACAGGGACCTCTATGGCTACACCTTC
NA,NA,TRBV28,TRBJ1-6,CASRGQGASSPLHF,TGTGCCAGCAGGGGGCAGGGAGCCAGTTCACCCCTCCACTTT
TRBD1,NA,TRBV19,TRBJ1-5,CASSQWTGGEGQPQHF,TGTGCCAGTAGTCAATGGACAGGAGGTGAGGGTCAGCCCCAGCATTTT
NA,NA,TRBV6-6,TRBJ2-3,CASSYLVPGDTQYF,TGTGCCAGCAGTTATTTAGTTCCGGGGGATACGCAGTATTTT
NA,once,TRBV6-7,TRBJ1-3,CASYNPGNTIYF,TGTGCCAGCTATAACCCTGGAAACACCATATATTTT
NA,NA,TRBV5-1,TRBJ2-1,CASSSTQTNEQFF,TGCGCCAGCAGCTCTACCCAAACCAATGAGCAGTTCTTC
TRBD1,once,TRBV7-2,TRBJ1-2,CASSLPTGVGYTF,TGTGCCAGCAGCTTACCAACAGGGGTTGGCTACACCTTC
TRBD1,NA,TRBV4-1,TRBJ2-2,CASRRGQGNTGELFF,TGCGCCAGCAGACGCGGACAGGGGAACACCGGGGAGCTGTTTTTT
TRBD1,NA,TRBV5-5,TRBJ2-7,CASSLGPGQGSYEQYF,TGTGCCAGCAGCTTGGGCCCGGGACAGGGCTCCTACGAGCAGTACTTC
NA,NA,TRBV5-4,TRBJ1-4,CASSLELANEKLFF,TGTGCCAGCAGCTTGGAACTGGCTAATGAAAAACTGTTTTTT
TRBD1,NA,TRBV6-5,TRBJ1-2,CASRKTGTAGYTF,TGTGCCAGCAGGAAGACCGGGACAGCGGGCTACACCTTC
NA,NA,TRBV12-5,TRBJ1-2,CASGTGRVYGYTF,TGTGCTAGTGGAACGGGGCGGGTCTATGGCTACACCTTC
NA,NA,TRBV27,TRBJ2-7,CASSRGYPVVYEQYF,TGTGCCAGCAGTAGGGGCTACCCGGTAGTCTACGAGCAGTACTTC
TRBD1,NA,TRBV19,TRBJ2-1,CASSIEVGQGVSQDEQFF,TGTGCCAGTAGTATAGAAGTCGGACAGGGTGTCTCTCAGGATGAGCAGTTCTTC
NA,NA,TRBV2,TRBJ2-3,CARRTSSTDTQYF,TGTGCCCGCAGGACCTCTAGCACAGATACGCAGTATTTT
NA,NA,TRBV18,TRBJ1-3,CASSPISFQGSGNTIYF,TGTGCCAGCTCACCCATCAGTTTCCAGGGCTCTGGAAACACCATATATTTT
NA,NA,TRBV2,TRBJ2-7,CASEEGSGREQYF,TGTGCCAGCGAGGAAGGGTCTGGACGCGAGCAGTACTTC
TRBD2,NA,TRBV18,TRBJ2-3,CASSSTSGGDQADTQYF,TGTGCCAGCTCATCGACTAGCGGGGGGGATCAGGCAGATACGCAGTATTTT
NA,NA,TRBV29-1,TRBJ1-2,CSVDPDYGYTF,TGCAGCGTTGACCCGGACTATGGCTACACCTTC
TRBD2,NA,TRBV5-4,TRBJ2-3,CASTGRGTDTQYF,TGTGCCAGCACCGGGAGGGGCACAGATACGCAGTATTTT
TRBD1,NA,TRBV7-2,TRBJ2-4,CASSSGTGRNIQYF,TGTGCCAGCAGCTCCGGGACAGGGCGGAACATTCAGTACTTC
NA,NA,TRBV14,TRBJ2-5,CASSTLTEYQETQYF,TGTGCCAGCAGCACATTGACAGAGTACCAAGAGACCCAGTACTTC